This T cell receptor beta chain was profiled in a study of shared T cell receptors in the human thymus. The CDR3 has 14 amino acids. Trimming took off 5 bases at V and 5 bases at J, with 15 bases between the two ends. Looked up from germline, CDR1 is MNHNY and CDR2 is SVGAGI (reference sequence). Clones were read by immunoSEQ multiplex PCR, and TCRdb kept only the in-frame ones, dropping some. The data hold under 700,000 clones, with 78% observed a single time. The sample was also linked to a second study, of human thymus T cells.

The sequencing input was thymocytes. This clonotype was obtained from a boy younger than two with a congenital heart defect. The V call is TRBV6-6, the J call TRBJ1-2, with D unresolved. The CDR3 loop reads CASSAGREEYGYTF. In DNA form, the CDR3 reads TGTGCCAGCAGTGCTGGGCGGGAGGAGTATGGCTACACCTTC.